This T cell receptor (beta chain) comes out of a study of T cells in Graves' hyperthyroidism and ophthalmopathy. Out of more than 8 ml of fresh peripheral blood came the PBMCs. For this clonotype: The antigen remains unidentified. A much larger clone lies one base from this, so it may be a read error.

Study outcomes and limitations: Stable hyperthyroidism and ophthalmopathy were separated using 13 V-J signatures. Among thyroid clonotypes expanded above 0.001, most also appeared in blood.

Regions amplified from RNA transcripts were the TCR beta CDR3 regions. When the TCR CDR3 underwent first-round RT-PCR, the HTBI primer set was used. TCRdb recomputed calls from the multiplex PCR reads with MiXCR, one row per CDR3 protein. The sample contains 500,000 to 650,000 distinct CDR3 sequences, more than 12% of which appear only once. CDR3 length equals 14 residues. Per germline, CDR1 MDHEN and CDR2 SYDVKM. The receptor was derived from a woman aged 45 to 65 with Graves' ophthalmopathy. The chain couples TRBV28 to TRBJ1-4, with a possible D match to TRBD1 (5 bases). The sample comprised blood. The DNA of the CDR3 is TGTGGCAGCAGCCTCTTGGGGGAGACTGAAAAACTGTTTTTT. This sequence encodes CGSSLLGETEKLFF.